Following are 16 T cell receptor beta chains from one sample sequenced in a study of blood T cell repertoires in COVID-19. TCRdb's copy holds only in-frame clones and misses some; the assay was immunoSEQ multiplex PCR. Of about 260,000 clones in the sample, 80% to 90% are singletons; the top ten hold over 0.85%. Material: PBMCs or T cells enriched from blood (not recorded which). The receptors shown here come from a man in his forties or fifties who had been exposed to COVID-19.

This sequence joins TRBV7-8 and TRBJ1-6; tentatively, D is TRBD1 (5 bases). Trimming shortened V by 6 bases and J by 6 bases, and 15 bases separated the two germline ends. Germline V gene sequence: CDR1 SGHVS, CDR2 FQNEAQ. This CDR3 comprises 15 residues. The CDR3 nucleotides are TGTGCCAGCAGGTACAGACAGAATTCTAATTCACCCCTCCACTTT. Its translation is CASRYRQNSNSPLHF.

This clone has just one count. The chain couples TRBV5-1 to TRBJ1-5, with TRBD1 matching over 8 bases. Trimming removed 4 bases from V and 0 bases from J; junction bases left unmatched: 12. The CDR3 is 18 amino acids. The germline CDR1 and CDR2 sequences are SGHRS and YFSETQ. CDR3 nucleotide sequence: TGCGCCAGCAGCCTGGGTGGGACAGGAGCCTTTAGCAATCAGCCCCAGCATTTT. Amino acid sequence: CASSLGGTGAFSNQPQHF. Filled out from reference TRBV5-1 and TRBJ1-5, the complete variable domain reads KAGVTQTPRYLIKTRGQQVTLSCSPISGHRSVSWYQQTPGQGLQFLFEYFSETQRNKGNFPGRFSGRQFSNSRSEMNVSTLELGDSALYLCASSLGGTGAFSNQPQHFGDGTRLSIL.

The chain combines TRBV5-4 with TRBJ2-5, with 8 bases aligning to TRBD2. The V and J ends lost 4 bases and 1 base, in that order; junction bases with no gene match: 12. There are 17 residues in the CDR3. CDR1 is SGHNT, CDR2 YYREEE, per germline (reference sequence). CDR3 protein: CASSPGGASGFQETQYF. Here the CDR3 DNA reads TGTGCCAGCAGCCCTGGGGGGGCTAGCGGGTTCCAAGAGACCCAGTACTTC.

The V and J genes are TRBV18 and TRBJ1-2, with a weak D call TRBD1 (6 bases). This CDR3 is 15 amino acids long. Trimming pared 1 base from V and 4 bases from J, leaving 13 bases between. Germline loops: CDR1 KGHSH, CDR2 LQKENI. CDR3 nucleotides: TGTGCCAGCTCACCACTAGATGGGGGCATCTATGGCTACACCTTC. This translates into CASSPLDGGIYGYTF.

CDR3 nucleotide sequence: TGTGCCAGTAGTATCCACAGGGGGCCAGGAGATACGCAGTATTTT. As protein: CASSIHRGPGDTQYF. The rearrangement joins TRBV19 to TRBJ2-3; 9 bases line up with TRBD1. Germline V CDR1 and CDR2: LNHDA, SQIVND (reference sequence). V lost 3 bases to trimming and J lost 5 bases; unmatched junction nucleotides: 6. The CDR3 has 15 amino acids.

The V gene is TRBV5-1, the J gene TRBJ2-3, with D possibly being TRBD2 (5 bases). Germline V lookup: CDR1 SGHRS, CDR2 YFSETQ. Trimming pared 1 base from V and 6 bases from J, leaving 12 bases between. This CDR3 is built from 14 residues. The CDR3 sequence is CASSLSREYDTQYF. CDR3 nucleotides: TGCGCCAGCAGCTTGTCGAGGGAATATGATACGCAGTATTTT.

The J gene is TRBJ1-1, the V gene TRBV19; D remains unclear. Trimming left V 3 bases short and J 4 bases short, with 12 bases between. The CDR3 length is 14 residues. Per the germline V gene, CDR1 is LNHDA and CDR2 is SQIVND (reference sequence). This chain's CDR3 is CASSIEVSGTEAFF. The DNA for the CDR3 is TGTGCCAGTAGTATCGAGGTCTCCGGCACTGAAGCTTTCTTT. Full variable domain (remainder filled in from reference TRBV19 and TRBJ1-1): DGGITQSPKYLFRKEGQNVTLSCEQNLNHDAMYWYRQDPGQGLRLIYYSQIVNDFQKGDIAEGYSVSREKKESFPLTVTSAQKNPTAFYLCASSIEVSGTEAFFGQGTRLTVV.

This chain uses TRBV5-1 with TRBJ2-1, with 12 bases aligning to TRBD2. The CDR3 is 15 amino acids. Unmatched junction bases numbered 2, after V lost 0 bases and J lost 7 bases. Germline-derived CDR1 and CDR2 are SGHRS and YFSETQ. The CDR3 protein is CASSLVTSGRNEQFF. CDR3 bases: TGCGCCAGCAGCTTGGTAACTAGCGGGAGGAATGAGCAGTTCTTC.

This sequence joins TRBV6-2 or TRBV6-3 and TRBJ2-3, with D perhaps matching TRBD2 (6 bases). Germline values: CDR1 MNHEY, CDR2 SVGEGT. The CDR3 runs to 15 residues. V dropped 0 bases and J dropped 2 bases, with 9 bases sitting between them. In DNA form, the CDR3 reads TGTGCCAGCAGTTACTCGGCGGGAAACACAGATACGCAGTATTTT. This translates into CASSYSAGNTDTQYF.

J is TRBJ1-5 and V is TRBV2, with a possible D match to TRBD1 (5 bases). The length of the CDR3 is 17 residues. Trimming removed 6 bases from V and 0 bases from J, with 18 bases in between. Per the germline V gene, CDR1 is SNHLY and CDR2 is FYNNEI. CDR3 in amino acids: CASRGEGQRLSNQPQHF. The CDR3 nucleotides read TGTGCCAGCAGGGGGGAGGGGCAGCGACTTAGCAATCAGCCCCAGCATTTT.

The gene calls are TRBV7-6 and TRBJ2-1, with D unclear. The germline V and J ends were trimmed by 4 bases and 7 bases, with 17 bases remaining between them. Germline V gene lookup returns CDR1 SGHVS and CDR2 FNYEAQ. The length of the CDR3 is 15 residues. The CDR3: CASSSRGSQRNEQFF. In nucleotides, the CDR3 is TGTGCCAGCAGCTCCCGAGGCAGTCAAAGGAATGAGCAGTTCTTC.

V and J are TRBV7-9 and TRBJ2-7; D not resolved. This CDR3 has 13 residues. V gave up 3 bases and J gave up 5 bases, with 11 bases separating them. Germline-derived CDR1 and CDR2 are SEHNR and FQNEAQ (reference sequence). The CDR3: CASSFSGVNEQYV. DNA for the CDR3: TGTGCCAGCAGCTTTTCGGGTGTGAACGAGCAGTACGTC.

The chain carries TRBV28 and TRBJ2-7, with D possibly being TRBD1 (6 bases). Germline CDR1 reads MDHEN; CDR2 reads SYDVKM. V lost 5 bases, J lost 3 bases, and 14 bases lay in between. The CDR3 extends over 14 amino acids. This CDR3 is CASSPTGFDYEQYF. The CDR3 DNA is TGTGCCAGCAGTCCCACAGGGTTCGACTACGAGCAGTACTTC. Looking up the rest from reference TRBV28 and TRBJ2-7 gives the full variable domain: DVKVTQSSRYLVKRTGEKVFLECVQDMDHENMFWYRQDPGLGLRLIYFSYDVKMKEKGDIPEGYSVSREKKERFSLILESASTNQTSMYLCASSPTGFDYEQYFGPGTRLTVT.

The rearrangement joins TRBV28 to TRBJ2-3; 9 bases are shared with TRBD2. Trimming cost V 1 base and J 5 bases; bases outside gene matches: 4. This CDR3 comprises 15 residues. Per the germline V gene, CDR1 is MDHEN and CDR2 is SYDVKM. This CDR3 is CASSLLGLAGDTQYF. CDR3 nucleotide sequence: TGTGCCAGCAGTTTATTGGGACTAGCAGGAGATACGCAGTATTTT.

The rearrangement links TRBV27 to TRBJ2-5, with TRBD2 matching 12 bases. From germline, CDR1 is MNHEY and CDR2 SMNVEV (reference sequence). Trimming took 5 bases from V and 5 from J; bases not matched to a gene: 6. The CDR3 loop spans 15 amino acids. In DNA form, the CDR3 reads TGTGCCAGCAGTCCATCGACTAGCGGGAGTGAGACCCAGTACTTC. Translation: CASSPSTSGSETQYF.

The count of this clone is one. A single base separates this from a much larger clone, so it may be a read error. This rearrangement joins TRBV11-3 to TRBJ1-1, with D perhaps TRBD1 (5 bases). The germline V gene encodes CDR1 SGHNT and CDR2 YENEEA. This CDR3 is built from 13 residues. V was trimmed by 3 bases and J by 1 base, leaving 6 bases between them. The CDR3 DNA is TGTGCCAGCAGCTTTACAGGGAACACTGAAGCTTTCTTT. This encodes CASSFTGNTEAFF.